These T cell receptor beta chains were read from a single sample in a study of cytomegalovirus exposure and HLA in healthy donors. The data were produced by immunoSEQ multiplex PCR, yet TCRdb's version contains in-frame clones alone and is incomplete. Among 170,000 or so clones listed, less than 90% were seen once. The sequencing sample was made of PBMCs. These receptors originate from a man aged 45 to 65 in good health and CMV-seronegative. The CDR3 runs from the conserved cysteine through the conserved F or W. Fields, in order: D gene, J gene, V gene, CDR3 protein. D genes are given only for firm matches.

>-|TRBJ2-3|TRBV14
CASSQINSRSSTDTQYF
>-|TRBJ1-5|TRBV19
CASSYLRQGHQPQHF
>-|TRBJ2-2|TRBV28
CASSLAAAATGELFF
>-|TRBJ2-7|TRBV2
CASKMQGDHEQYF
>-|TRBJ1-5|TRBV27
CASSLSKFSNQPQHF
>-|TRBJ2-1|TRBV7-2
CASSSSSEGEQFF
>-|TRBJ1-1|TRBV10-3
CAISESTGGSYRAFF
>TRBD2|TRBJ2-1|TRBV7-9
CATRGGRFVNEQFF
>-|TRBJ2-3|TRBV19
CASSINSITDTQYF
>-|TRBJ1-2|TRBV29-1
CSVEERGGANYGYTF
>TRBD1|TRBJ2-2|TRBV5-1
CASSRSGTGGTGELFF
>TRBD1|TRBJ1-6|TRBV6-1
CASERDRGNSPLHF
>TRBD2|TRBJ2-4|TRBV14
CASSQVLRGENIQYF
>-|TRBJ2-5|TRBV5-1
CASSVGVLRGAQETQYF
>TRBD2|TRBJ2-7|TRBV6-1
CASSEAGSGRNEQYF
>-|TRBJ2-3|TRBV18
CASSPIPRGFTDTQYF
>TRBD1|TRBJ1-4|TRBV7-9
CASSPGQGNEKLFF
>-|TRBJ2-3|TRBV6-1
CASSELSETQYF
>-|TRBJ2-3|TRBV5-1
CASSLSVLGGGGTDTQYF
>-|TRBJ1-1|TRBV5-1
CASSLEEGRITEAFF
>-|TRBJ2-7|TRBV5-6
CASSPIQGLGEQYF
>TRBD1|TRBJ1-3|TRBV6-5
CASSSGQYGNTIYF
>TRBD2|TRBJ2-4|TRBV10-3
CAISESVGLESNIQYF
>-|TRBJ2-3|TRBV7-2
CASRPGRGRGLPTDTQYF
>TRBD1|TRBJ2-3|TRBV9
CASSVSGGQGVVTQYF
>TRBD1|TRBJ1-1|TRBV9
CASSPSGTGTETEAFF
>-|TRBJ1-6|TRBV6-6
CASVLNSSPSPLHF
>-|TRBJ2-7|TRBV21-1
CASSKFGTSRSEQYF
>-|TRBJ1-1|TRBV7-6
CASSSGLENTEAFF
>TRBD2|TRBJ2-1|TRBV5-1
CASSLEPGLETEQFF
>TRBD1|TRBJ1-2|TRBV6-6
CASTKTGSNYGYTF
>-|TRBJ1-2|TRBV5-1
CASSLADSNYGYTF
>TRBD1|TRBJ1-5|TRBV19
CASSGDRGSQPQHF
>-|TRBJ2-3|TRBV7-9
CASSLATGSTDTQYF
>TRBD1|TRBJ2-5|TRBV27
CASSLRGRGTETQYF
>-|TRBJ2-5|TRBV5-4
CASSYGSATLHQETQYF
>-|TRBJ1-5|TRBV28
CASIRAGFNQPQHF
>-|TRBJ1-1|TRBV18
CASSTQMNTEAFF
>TRBD2|TRBJ2-2|TRBV5-1
CASSWAGGQEGSGELFF
>TRBD2|TRBJ2-5|TRBV19
CASSIGGRAVETQYF
>TRBD1|TRBJ1-1|TRBV14
CASRPGTGVTDTEAFF
>TRBD2|TRBJ2-1|TRBV4-1
CASSREGTSGNEQFF
>-|TRBJ2-7|TRBV7-8
CASSLPNAGRYEQYF
>-|TRBJ2-7|TRBV18
CASSPKTGTYEQYF
>-|TRBJ2-1|TRBV4-1
CASSQGDTPNNEQFF
>TRBD2|TRBJ2-3|TRBV7-2
CASSSRLAGSDTQYF
>TRBD1|TRBJ2-3|TRBV10-3
CAISEAGTGGYTQYF
>-|TRBJ1-2|TRBV6-5
CASSYSNRNGYTF